This TCR beta chain was recorded in a study of T cell responses to AZD1222 COVID-19 vaccine. Findings and caveats of the study: Clonal diversity may have been underestimated, and the donors were mostly white British, with more females than males. At baseline, just six or seven AZD1222 recipients tested seropositive. Along spike, vaccine-associated CD4 TCRs were found throughout, with dominance at 160-218 and 743-854.

The CDR3 extends over 17 amino acids. Per the germline V gene, CDR1 is SGHTA and CDR2 is FQGNSA. Trimming took off 4 bases at V and 4 bases at J, with 20 bases between the two ends. As to this clone: The antigen is not known.

Second-dose groups at about 4 or about 12 weeks were pooled. Sequenced by immunoSEQ multiplex PCR; TCRdb stores in-frame clones only, minus some. The repertoire holds about 120,000 clones, with more than 85% as singletons. The chain has TRBV7-2 and TRBJ2-1, with a possible D match to TRBD2 (6 bases). This clonotype was obtained from an adult who received the AZD1222 COVID-19 vaccine. The sequencing used peripheral blood, collected 28 days after the second AZD1222 dose. Here the CDR3 reads CASSSGVGTDLYNEQFF. DNA for the CDR3: TGTGCCAGCAGCTCCGGAGTCGGGACTGACCTATACAATGAGCAGTTCTTC.